The entry that follows covers one T cell receptor (beta chain) sequence. This clonotype was detected a few times. The specificity of this receptor is unknown. Base quality data are lacking; no much larger clone is found one base away. V lost 2 bases and J lost 10 bases, and the count of bases not matched to a germline gene is 3. The germline V gene encodes CDR1 KGHDR and CDR2 SFDVKD. There are 13 amino acids in the CDR3, from cysteine to phenylalanine inclusive. Just the 39-base CDR3 DNA is kept, in frame starting at base 1. This specimen comes from a study of T-cell memory formation after mild COVID-19 (dated by TCRdb to the early 2020s). General notes on the study: Most TCR sequence clusters were specific to one of the two donors. In a couple of donors, T-cell clones that expanded and contracted after mild COVID-19 were tracked by sequencing TCRalpha and TCRbeta repertoires over time. The cohort comprised two young, previously healthy adult volunteers, one female and one male.

The sample was run on an Illumina NovaSeq 6000. Using 5'RACE with constant-segment primers, TCRalpha and TCRbeta cDNA libraries were constructed, with sample barcodes and unique molecular identifiers added in the process. RNA was extracted from every sample with Trizol reagent. Amplification of the libraries took two PCR steps, and the second step added a second sample barcode plus Illumina TruSeq adapters. Libraries were sequenced on an Illumina NovaSeq with 2 x 150 bp paired-end reads. In the original analysis: The reads were demultiplexed and collapsed into UMI-guided consensus sequences using migec v1.2.7. Using mixcr v2.1.11, UMI consensuses were aligned to TRA and TRB V and J templates and then assembled into clonotypes. Clonotypes were classified as expanded or contracted when called significant by both edgeR and NoisET, with noise models trained on biological replicates. edgeR calls used a false discovery rate-adjusted p below 0.01 and a log2 fold-change threshold of 1. As an exploratory analysis of dynamics, max-normalized trajectories of the 1000 most abundant clonotypes were examined by PCA with hierarchical clustering. Each responding clone was given a CD4 or CD8 phenotype based on the CD4+ and CD8+ repertoires, which had been sequenced separately. TCRdb reanalyzed the raw reads on its own, using fastp at Q25 for trimming and MiXCR for clone calling, and kept in-frame beta chains. CDR3 protein sequences are deduplicated, and each keeps its most common genes and DNA. The authors' filters were not applied to this entry. This sample holds 400,000 to 500,000 distinct CDR3 sequences; approximately 19% were observed only once. The ten largest make up 20% to 25% of the sample.

Ficoll-Paque density gradient centrifugation was the method used to isolate PBMCs. The study at large found these results: Contracting CD4+ clones were found mainly in CM and EM memory subsets, while CD8+ clones were enriched in EMRA. The second-wave clones that peaked on day 37 were not confirmed to be SARS-CoV-2 specific. Some responding clones were detected in pre-infection memory, suggesting pre-existing cross-reactive memory T cells joined the SARS-CoV-2 response. The study covered only a couple of mild cases, and larger cohorts including severe cases with pre-infection samples were considered necessary. From day 15 to 85, contracting clones showed balanced CD4/CD8 phenotypes, whereas a second wave of clones that expanded from day 15 to 37 leaned towards CD4+.

This receptor was obtained from a man between 18 and 35 years old who had mild COVID-19 (a few samples of this study predate the infection). The sample titles of this study are shuffled in the database, so cell type and time point are left out; the donor was told from shared clones. Recombination connected TRBV24-1 to TRBJ2-1, with 8 junctional bases fitting TRBD2. Sequencing input: PBMCs or a T cell subset sorted from them (not recorded which). The DNA sequence follows: TGTGCCACCAGTGATTCCGGGAGGGGGGAGCAGTTCTTC. It codes for CATSDSGRGEQFF.